This entry is about one T cell receptor beta chain. Its antigen remains unidentified. This specimen belongs to a study of CD4 T cells in relation to SARS-CoV-2 and coronaviruses. Produced via immunoSEQ multiplex PCR; TCRdb's table is partial and in-frame only. The sample lists around 24,000 clones, about 70% seen once, with 10% in the top ten. Per germline, CDR1 SGHAT and CDR2 FQNNGV. The CDR3 consists of 17 residues. J was trimmed by 0 bases and V by 5 bases; bases with no gene match: 8. CD4+ T cells from unexposed donors were obtained before the COVID-19 pandemic (2011-2018). CD4+ T cells were isolated from the cells after about ten days of culture.

This sequence originates from a human donor in good health. The sequenced sample consisted of CD4+ T cells from PBMCs, cultured in vitro. The chain links TRBV11-2 to TRBJ2-5; 11 bases align to TRBD1. Here the CDR3 reads CASSPRDRGKYQETQYF. CDR3 coding DNA: TGTGCCAGCAGCCCCCGGGACAGGGGGAAGTACCAAGAGACCCAGTACTTC.